A selection of T cell receptor beta chains follows, all from one sample in a study of OX40 agonist ivuxolimab in advanced cancers. Clones were read by immunoSEQ multiplex PCR, and TCRdb kept only the in-frame ones, dropping some. The sample consists of nearly 60,000 clones, approximately 75% of them appearing once. The sample here was CD4+ or CD8+ T cells sorted from blood, taken in a trial of the OX40 agonist ivuxolimab. The receptors originated from an adult with an advanced solid tumor such as melanoma, head and neck, liver or kidney cancer. CDR3s include the opening cysteine and the closing phenylalanine or tryptophan. D genes are given only for firm matches. Expanded clones get a size class; other rows say once, few or many, or leave the size out.

cdr3_nt cdr3_aa j_call d_call v_call clone_size
TGTGCCAGCAGCTTGGTCTCAGGAGGACAGCCCCAGCATTTT CASSLVSGGQPQHF TRBJ1-5 NA TRBV5-6 NA
TGCGCCAGCAGCTATCGAACAGGGGGGTTGATGAACGCTGAAGCTTTCTTT CASSYRTGGLMNAEAFF TRBJ1-1 TRBD1 TRBV5-1 NA
TGTGCCAGCAGCCAAGGGGCGGGGGTCACAGATACGCAGTATTTT CASSQGAGVTDTQYF TRBJ2-3 TRBD2 TRBV4-2 NA
TGTGCCAGCAGCTTGGGACAGGCGGCTTATGGCTACACCTTC CASSLGQAAYGYTF TRBJ1-2 NA TRBV5-5 NA
TGTGCCAGCAGGAAGGGACAGACTAATCAGCCCCAGCATTTT CASRKGQTNQPQHF TRBJ1-5 TRBD1 TRBV6-1 once
TGTGCCAGCAGCTTAAGACAGGGAGCCTACGAGCAGTACTTC CASSLRQGAYEQYF TRBJ2-7 TRBD1 TRBV7-2 NA
TGTGCCAGCAGTCTGAGCCAGGGATATAAGAACGAGCAGTACTTC CASSLSQGYKNEQYF TRBJ2-7 NA TRBV28 once
TGTGCCAGCACCCTGGGGGGGAGTTACAATGAGCAGTTCTTC CASTLGGSYNEQFF TRBJ2-1 TRBD2 TRBV2 NA
TGTGCCAGCACGAACAGCGGGAGTCAAGAGACCCAGTACTTC CASTNSGSQETQYF TRBJ2-5 TRBD2 TRBV6-1 NA
TGTGCCAGCAGCGTCACAGCGGTATACTCTGGAAACACCATATATTTT CASSVTAVYSGNTIYF TRBJ1-3 NA TRBV9 NA
TGCAGCGGCCTAGGGATCGCCTTCACAGATACGCAGTATTTT CSGLGIAFTDTQYF TRBJ2-3 NA TRBV29-1 medium-sized
TGTGCCAGCAGTTACCCTGACAGCACTGAAGCTTTCTTT CASSYPDSTEAFF TRBJ1-1 NA TRBV6-5 few
TGCGCCAGCAGCTTGGCCGACCGCTCGAACCAGTACTTC CASSLADRSNQYF TRBJ2-4 NA TRBV5-1 NA
TGTGCCAGCAGCGGAGGCGGTCGTCAGCCCCAGCATTTT CASSGGGRQPQHF TRBJ1-5 NA TRBV7-2 NA
TGTGCCAGCAGCTCCCGGGACAGGGGGGACCGGGAGCTGTTTTTT CASSSRDRGDRELFF TRBJ2-2 TRBD1 TRBV7-3 NA
TGTGCCAGCAGCTCCAGAGGGACTAGCGGCCGCACAGATACGCAGTATTTT CASSSRGTSGRTDTQYF TRBJ2-3 TRBD2 TRBV5-4 NA
TGCGCCAGCAGCCAGGACTCCCACGGGTATACGCAGTATTTT CASSQDSHGYTQYF TRBJ2-3 NA TRBV10-1 NA
TGTGCCAGCAGTTCGCAGGGTCGGGGCTACACCTTC CASSSQGRGYTF TRBJ1-2 NA TRBV27 NA
TGTGCCAGCAGCTTAGATCGAAGCGAGCACCAAGAGACCCAGTACTTC CASSLDRSEHQETQYF TRBJ2-5 NA TRBV11-2 few
TGTGCCAGCAGCTTACAGGATAATTCACCCCTCCACTTT CASSLQDNSPLHF TRBJ1-6 NA TRBV5-4 NA
TGTGCCAGCAGCGTAGCAGCAGGCTCCCTCTCTGGAAACACCATATATTTT CASSVAAGSLSGNTIYF TRBJ1-3 NA TRBV9 NA
TGTGCCAGCAGTGAAACCCAGCCCCAGCATTTT CASSETQPQHF TRBJ1-5 NA TRBV6-1 NA
TGTGCCAGCAGCCTGTCCGGGACCCGCACAGATACGCAGTATTTT CASSLSGTRTDTQYF TRBJ2-3 NA TRBV7-3 NA
TGTGCCAGCAGTGCCCGGGAACGCAATCAGCCCCAGCATTTT CASSARERNQPQHF TRBJ1-5 NA TRBV2 few
TGTGCCAGCAAGGGGGGGGAAGAGACCCAGTACTTC CASKGGEETQYF TRBJ2-5 NA TRBV7-6 once
TGTGCCAGCACCCCTTACGAACTCTTTGAGCAGTTCTTC CASTPYELFEQFF TRBJ2-1 NA TRBV6-6 NA
TGTGCCAGCAGCCAAGCGATTGGAAACACCATATATTTT CASSQAIGNTIYF TRBJ1-3 NA TRBV14 once
TGCGCCAGCAGTCCCCCCCAGGCCCCCTACGAGCAGTACTTC CASSPPQAPYEQYF TRBJ2-7 NA TRBV10-1 NA
TGTGCCAGCAGCCGGGGACAGCCCTTGGGGGAGCTGTTTTTT CASSRGQPLGELFF TRBJ2-2 TRBD1 TRBV27 NA
TGTGCCAGCAGTGCTCCTGGGGACAGGGGGTATGAAAAACTGTTTTTT CASSAPGDRGYEKLFF TRBJ1-4 TRBD1 TRBV28 many
TGTGCCAGCAGCTCCTCGCACCGGGACAGGAACACCGGGGAGCTGTTTTTT CASSSSHRDRNTGELFF TRBJ2-2 TRBD1 TRBV11-1 NA
TGCGCCAGCAGCACTCGACTAGCGGGGTCCACAGATACGCAGTATTTT CASSTRLAGSTDTQYF TRBJ2-3 TRBD2 TRBV5-1 NA
TGCGCCAGCAGCCAAGGGAGGGGCATTGGAGAAAAACTGTTTTTT CASSQGRGIGEKLFF TRBJ1-4 NA TRBV4-1 NA